This T cell receptor (beta chain) derives from a study of CXCR3-negative and CXCR3-positive naive CD8 T cells. Researchers prepared the TRB cDNA libraries using 5' RACE with UMI labels. TCRdb re-called the 5' RACE reads; one entry per CDR3 protein, DNA not given. This sample's clone table lists fewer than 90,000 distinct CDR3 sequences. The CDR3 runs 15 residues. Germline V CDR1 and CDR2: SGHVS, FNYEAQ. The chain links TRBV7-6 to TRBJ1-1. What was sequenced was naive CXCR3- CD8+ T cells from blood. Subset in this sample: CD45RO-CCR7+CD27+CD95- naive CD8+ T cells lacking CXCR3 (TNR3-). This receptor was identified in a human donor in good health. Some clones in this sample may be carry-over from other donors' samples. The CDR3 protein is CASSLAPRENTEAFF.